Each of the 2 T cell receptor beta chains below was sequenced from the same sample in a study of blood T cell repertoires in COVID-19. Assay used: immunoSEQ multiplex PCR; TCRdb lists only in-frame clones, some missing. The sample comprises around 380,000 clones, roughly 77% of which are singletons, and roughly 1.1% rests with the top ten. Sequencing input: peripheral blood. The origin of the receptors is a human donor with acute or convalescent COVID-19. The donor label of this sample is uncertain.

This clone has only a few counts. Other DNA variants within this sample encode the same CDR3. The chain joins TRBV5-4 to TRBJ2-3; D gene uncertain. V lost 3 bases, J lost 2 bases, and 7 bases lay in between. Looked up from germline, CDR1 is SGHNT and CDR2 is YYREEE (reference sequence). This CDR3 contains 13 residues. CDR3: CASSSDITDTQYF. The CDR3 region has the DNA TGTGCCAGCAGCTCAGACATCACAGATACGCAGTATTTT.

V gene TRBV27 combines with J gene TRBJ1-6; TRBD1 might be the D (6 bases). V was shortened by 5 bases and J by 6 bases, with 17 bases between the two germline ends. The CDR3 extends over 16 amino acids. CDR1 is MNHEY and CDR2 is SMNVEV in the germline V gene (reference sequence). CDR3 residues: CASSKGPGVPNSPLHF. For the CDR3, the DNA is TGTGCCAGCAGTAAGGGACCAGGGGTACCTAATTCACCCCTCCACTTT.